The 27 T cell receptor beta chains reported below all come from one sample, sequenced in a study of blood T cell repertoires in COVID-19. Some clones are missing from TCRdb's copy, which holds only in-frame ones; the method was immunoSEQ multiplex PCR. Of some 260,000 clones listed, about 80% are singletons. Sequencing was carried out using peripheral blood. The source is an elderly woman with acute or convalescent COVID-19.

The CDR3 region is CASSPTGLVDEQFF. For the CDR3, the DNA is TGTGCCAGCTCACCCACAGGCCTTGTGGATGAGCAGTTCTTC. The V gene is TRBV18, the J gene TRBJ2-1; D possibly corresponds to TRBD1 (5 bases). Germline loops: CDR1 KGHSH, CDR2 LQKENI. The CDR3 contains 14 residues. Trimming removed 3 bases at V and 8 bases at J, with 14 bases between.

The CDR3 sequence is CASSIVQGQTEAFF. The CDR3 DNA reads as TGTGCCAGTAGTATAGTTCAGGGACAGACTGAAGCTTTCTTT. The rearrangement joins TRBV19 to TRBJ1-1; 7 positions match TRBD1. The CDR3 contains 14 residues. Trimming at V came to 1 base and at J to 5 bases, leaving 4 bases not matched to a gene. CDR1 and CDR2 (germline): LNHDA, SQIVND (reference sequence).

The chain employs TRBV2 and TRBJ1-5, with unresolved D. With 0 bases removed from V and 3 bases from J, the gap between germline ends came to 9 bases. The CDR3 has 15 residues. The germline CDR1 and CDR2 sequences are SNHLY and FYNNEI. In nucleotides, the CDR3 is TGTGCCAGCAGTGAAGCAGGAGTCATCAATCAGCCCCAGCATTTT. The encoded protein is CASSEAGVINQPQHF.

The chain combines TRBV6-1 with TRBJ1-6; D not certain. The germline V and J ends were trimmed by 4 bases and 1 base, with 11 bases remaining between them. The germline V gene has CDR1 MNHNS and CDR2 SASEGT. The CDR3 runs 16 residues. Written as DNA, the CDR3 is TGTGCCAGCAGTGGAGACTATCCTTCCTATAATTCACCCCTCCACTTT. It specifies CASSGDYPSYNSPLHF.

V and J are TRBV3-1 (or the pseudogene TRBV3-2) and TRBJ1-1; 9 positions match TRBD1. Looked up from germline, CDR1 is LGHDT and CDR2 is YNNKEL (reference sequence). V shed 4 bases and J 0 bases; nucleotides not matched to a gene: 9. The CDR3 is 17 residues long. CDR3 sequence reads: CASSPSGTGRMNTEAFF. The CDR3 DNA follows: TGTGCCAGCAGCCCTTCCGGGACAGGGAGGATGAACACTGAAGCTTTCTTT.

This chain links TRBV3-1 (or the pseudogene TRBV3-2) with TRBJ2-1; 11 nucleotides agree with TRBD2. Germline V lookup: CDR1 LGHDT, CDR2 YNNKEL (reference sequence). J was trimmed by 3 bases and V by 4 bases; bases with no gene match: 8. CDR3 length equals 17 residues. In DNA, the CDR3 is TGTGCCAGCAGCCCAACCCGACTAGCGGGGCACTACAATGAGCAGTTCTTC. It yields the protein CASSPTRLAGHYNEQFF.

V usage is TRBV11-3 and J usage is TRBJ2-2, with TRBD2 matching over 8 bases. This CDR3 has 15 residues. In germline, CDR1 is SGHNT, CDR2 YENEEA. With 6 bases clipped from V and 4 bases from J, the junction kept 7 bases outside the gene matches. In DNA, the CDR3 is TGTGCCAGCAGTTCCCGGACTAGCAGCACCGGGGAGCTGTTTTTT. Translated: CASSSRTSSTGELFF.

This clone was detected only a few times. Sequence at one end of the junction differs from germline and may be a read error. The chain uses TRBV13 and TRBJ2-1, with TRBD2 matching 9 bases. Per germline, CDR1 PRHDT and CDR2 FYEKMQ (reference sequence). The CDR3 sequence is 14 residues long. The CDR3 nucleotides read TGTGCCAGCAGGTTAGCGGGAGCAAGAAATGAGCAGTTCTTC. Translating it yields CASRLAGARNEQFF.

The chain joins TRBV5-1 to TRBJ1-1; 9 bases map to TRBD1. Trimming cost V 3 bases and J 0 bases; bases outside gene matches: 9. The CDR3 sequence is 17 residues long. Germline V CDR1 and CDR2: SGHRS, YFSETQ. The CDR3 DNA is TGCGCCAGCAGCTACGGGGACAGGGAGGGCGTGAACACTGAAGCTTTCTTT. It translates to CASSYGDREGVNTEAFF.

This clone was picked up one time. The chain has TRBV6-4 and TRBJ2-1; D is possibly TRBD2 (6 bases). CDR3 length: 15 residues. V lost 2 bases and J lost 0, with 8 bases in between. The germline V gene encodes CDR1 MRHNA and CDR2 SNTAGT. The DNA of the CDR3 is TGTGCCAGCAGTGACCGACTAGGCTCCTACAATGAGCAGTTCTTC. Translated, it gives CASSDRLGSYNEQFF.

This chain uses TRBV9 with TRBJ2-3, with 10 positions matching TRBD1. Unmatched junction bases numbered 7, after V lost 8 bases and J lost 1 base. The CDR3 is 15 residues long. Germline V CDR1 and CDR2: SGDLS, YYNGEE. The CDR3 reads CASRRTGGGTDTQYF. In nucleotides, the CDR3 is TGTGCCAGTCGTAGGACAGGGGGGGGCACAGATACGCAGTATTTT.

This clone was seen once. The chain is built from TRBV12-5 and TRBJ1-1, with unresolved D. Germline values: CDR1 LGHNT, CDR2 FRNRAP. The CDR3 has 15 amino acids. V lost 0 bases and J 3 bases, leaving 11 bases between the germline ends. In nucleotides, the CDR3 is TGTGCTAGTGGTTTGGTCCCAGACGGAGACACTGAAGCTTTCTTT. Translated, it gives CASGLVPDGDTEAFF.

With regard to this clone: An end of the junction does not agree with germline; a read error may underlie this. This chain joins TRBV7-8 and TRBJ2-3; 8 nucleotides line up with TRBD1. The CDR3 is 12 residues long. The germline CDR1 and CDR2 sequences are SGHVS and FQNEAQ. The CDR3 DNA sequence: TGTGCCAGCACCTCGGGGACAGGTACGCAGTATTTT. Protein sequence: CASTSGTGTQYF. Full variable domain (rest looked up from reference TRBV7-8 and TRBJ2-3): GAGVSQSPRYKVAKRGQDVALRCDPISGHVSLFWYQQALGQGPEFLTYFQNEAQLDKSGLPSDRFFAERPEGSVSTLKIQRTQQEDSAVYLCASTSGTGTQYFGPGTRLTVL.

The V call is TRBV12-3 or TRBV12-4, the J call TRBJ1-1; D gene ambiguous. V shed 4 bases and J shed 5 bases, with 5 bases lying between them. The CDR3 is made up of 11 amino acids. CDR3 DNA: TGTGCCAGCAGTTATCTTACTGAAGCTTTCTTT. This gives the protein CASSYLTEAFF.

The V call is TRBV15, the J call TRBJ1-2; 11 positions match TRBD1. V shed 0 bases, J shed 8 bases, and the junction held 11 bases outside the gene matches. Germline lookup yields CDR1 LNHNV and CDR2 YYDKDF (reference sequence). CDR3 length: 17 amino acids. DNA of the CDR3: TGTGCCACCAGCAGAGACCCCGGGACAGGGGGACCGGCGGGCTACACCTTC. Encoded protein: CATSRDPGTGGPAGYTF.

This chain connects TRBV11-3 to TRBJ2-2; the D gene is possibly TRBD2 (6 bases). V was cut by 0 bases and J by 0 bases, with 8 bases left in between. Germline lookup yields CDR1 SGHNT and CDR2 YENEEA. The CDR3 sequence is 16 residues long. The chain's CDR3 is CASSLEGGANTGELFF. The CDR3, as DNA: TGTGCCAGCAGCTTAGAGGGAGGAGCGAACACCGGGGAGCTGTTTTTT. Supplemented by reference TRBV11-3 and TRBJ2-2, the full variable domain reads EAGVVQSPRYKIIEKKQPVAFWCNPISGHNTLYWYLQNLGQGPELLIRYENEEAVDDSQLPKDRFSAERLKGVDSTLKIQPAELGDSAVYLCASSLEGGANTGELFFGEGSRLTVL.

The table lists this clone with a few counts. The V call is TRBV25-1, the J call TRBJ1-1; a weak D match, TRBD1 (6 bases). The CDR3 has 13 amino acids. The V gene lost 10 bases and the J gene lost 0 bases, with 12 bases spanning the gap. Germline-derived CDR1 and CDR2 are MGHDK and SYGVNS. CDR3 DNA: TGTGCCACCATCGGACAGCTGAACACTGAAGCTTTCTTT. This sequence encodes CATIGQLNTEAFF.

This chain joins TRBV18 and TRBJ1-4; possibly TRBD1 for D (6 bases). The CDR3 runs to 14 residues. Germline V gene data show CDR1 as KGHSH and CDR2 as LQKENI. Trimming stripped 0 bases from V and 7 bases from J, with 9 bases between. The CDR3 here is CASSPPGGGEKLFF. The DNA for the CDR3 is TGTGCCAGCTCACCACCAGGGGGTGGTGAAAAACTGTTTTTT.

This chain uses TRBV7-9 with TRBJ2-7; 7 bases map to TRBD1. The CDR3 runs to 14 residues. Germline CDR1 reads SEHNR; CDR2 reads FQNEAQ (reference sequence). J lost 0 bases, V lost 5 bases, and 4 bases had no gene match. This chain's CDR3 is CASSPRTGSYEQYF. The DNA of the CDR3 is TGTGCCAGCAGCCCTAGGACAGGCTCCTACGAGCAGTACTTC.

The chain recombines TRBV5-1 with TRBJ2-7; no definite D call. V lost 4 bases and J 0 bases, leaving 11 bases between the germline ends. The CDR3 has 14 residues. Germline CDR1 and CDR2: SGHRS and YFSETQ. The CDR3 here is CASSLQVSSYEQYF. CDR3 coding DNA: TGCGCCAGCAGCCTTCAGGTTTCCTCCTACGAGCAGTACTTC.

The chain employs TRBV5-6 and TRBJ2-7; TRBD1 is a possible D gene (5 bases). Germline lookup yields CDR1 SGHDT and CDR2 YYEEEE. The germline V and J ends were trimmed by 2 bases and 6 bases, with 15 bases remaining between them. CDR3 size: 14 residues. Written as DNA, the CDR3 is TGTGCCAGCAGCTTAAGGGGTCCCCAGCGCGAGCAGTACTTC. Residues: CASSLRGPQREQYF.

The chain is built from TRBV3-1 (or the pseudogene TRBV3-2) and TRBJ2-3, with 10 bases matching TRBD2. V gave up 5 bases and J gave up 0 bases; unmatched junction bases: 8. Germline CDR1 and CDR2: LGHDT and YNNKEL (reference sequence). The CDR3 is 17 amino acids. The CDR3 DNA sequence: TGTGCCAGCAGCGCACAGCGGGGGGGAGCTAGCACAGATACGCAGTATTTT. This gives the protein CASSAQRGGASTDTQYF.

CDR3 nucleotide sequence: TGTGCCAGCAGCCAAGGTCTCGACAGTAACTATGGCTACACCTTC. Translated: CASSQGLDSNYGYTF. J is TRBJ1-2 and V is TRBV3-1 (or the pseudogene TRBV3-2), with D perhaps matching TRBD1 (5 bases). Trimming took off 1 base at V and 1 base at J, with 10 bases between the two ends. The germline V gene has CDR1 LGHDT and CDR2 YNNKEL (reference sequence). The CDR3 loop spans 15 amino acids.

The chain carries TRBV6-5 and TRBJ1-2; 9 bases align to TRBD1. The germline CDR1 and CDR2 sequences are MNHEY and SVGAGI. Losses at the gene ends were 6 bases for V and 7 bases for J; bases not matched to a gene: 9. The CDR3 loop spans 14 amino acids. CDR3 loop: CASRLQGAGGGYTF. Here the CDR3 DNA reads TGTGCCAGCAGACTACAGGGGGCTGGAGGTGGCTACACCTTC.

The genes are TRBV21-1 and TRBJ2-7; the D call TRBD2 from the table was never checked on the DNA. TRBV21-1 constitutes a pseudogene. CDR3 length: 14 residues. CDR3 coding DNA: TGTGCCAGCAGCAAAAGACTAGGGACCCACGAGCAGTACTTC. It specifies CASSKRLGTHEQYF.

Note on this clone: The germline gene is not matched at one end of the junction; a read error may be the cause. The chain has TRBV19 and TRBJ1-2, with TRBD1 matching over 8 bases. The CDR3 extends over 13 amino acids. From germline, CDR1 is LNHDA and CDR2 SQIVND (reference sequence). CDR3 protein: CASSNRDRWKSCF. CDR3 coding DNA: TGTGCCAGTAGCAATCGGGACAGGTGGAAAAGTTGCTTC.

The chain's CDR3 is CASSLGGLAYTDTQYF. The CDR3 DNA reads as TGTGCCAGCAGCTTAGGGGGACTAGCATACACAGATACGCAGTATTTT. V is TRBV7-2 and J is TRBJ2-3, with 9 bases identical to TRBD2. The CDR3 is made up of 16 amino acids. Germline values: CDR1 SGHTA, CDR2 FQGNSA. V shed 1 base and J 2 bases; nucleotides not matched to a gene: 4.